The 17 T cell receptor beta chains listed next were all sequenced from one sample in a study of blood T cell repertoires in COVID-19. Method: immunoSEQ multiplex PCR; TCRdb's copy keeps in-frame clones and lacks some. The repertoire includes hundreds of thousands of clones, approximately 87% of them detected once, and 3% to 3.5% sits in the top ten. Sequencing used PBMCs or T cells enriched from blood (not recorded which). All receptors come from a woman in her 50s in a cohort exposed to, infected with or recovered from COVID-19 (not recorded which).

Only one count was recorded for this clone. The chain combines TRBV14 with TRBJ1-6; D is uncertain. Germline V gene data show CDR1 as SGHDN and CDR2 as FVKESK. V lost 1 base to trimming and J lost 0 bases, with 10 bases between them. The CDR3 sequence is 17 residues long. The CDR3 DNA follows: TGTGCCAGCAGCCAAGGAATCCGCAGCTCCTATAATTCACCCCTCCACTTT. As protein: CASSQGIRSSYNSPLHF.

V is TRBV6-2 or TRBV6-3 and J is TRBJ1-1; 11 positions agree with TRBD1. V lost 6 bases and J lost 5; bases outside the gene matches: 11. CDR1 and CDR2 (germline): MNHEY, SVGEGT. The CDR3 is 16 residues long. In DNA form, the CDR3 reads TGTGCCAGCAGCTTCGGACAGGGGGCGCCGGGAACTGAAGCTTTCTTT. This gives the protein CASSFGQGAPGTEAFF.

CDR3 sequence: CASSLTGVINYGYTF. The CDR3 coding sequence is TGTGCCAGCAGCTTGACAGGGGTGATTAACTATGGCTACACCTTC. The chain couples TRBV5-6 to TRBJ1-2, with 7 bases aligning to TRBD1. V gave up 1 base and J gave up 1 base; unmatched junction bases: 4. Germline lookup yields CDR1 SGHDT and CDR2 YYEEEE. CDR3 length: 15 amino acids.

V and J are TRBV7-9 and TRBJ2-7; TRBD1 agrees at 8 bases. Germline CDR1 SEHNR, CDR2 FQNEAQ (reference sequence). The CDR3 consists of 13 residues. Losses at the gene ends were 5 bases for V and 2 bases for J; bases not matched to a gene: 2. CDR3 loop: CASSGTGTYEQYF. The CDR3 DNA reads TGTGCCAGCAGCGGGACAGGAACCTACGAGCAGTACTTC.

The chain links TRBV25-1 to TRBJ2-1, with D hard to call. Germline-derived CDR1 and CDR2 are MGHDK and SYGVNS. Deletions cut 1 base from V and 7 bases from J, with 8 bases between. CDR3 size: 13 residues. DNA of the CDR3: TGTGCCAGCAGTGAATTCGCGGTAAATGAGCAGTTCTTC. Its protein product is CASSEFAVNEQFF.

The V gene is TRBV7-8, the J gene TRBJ2-7; tentatively, D is TRBD2 (5 bases). Germline V gene lookup returns CDR1 SGHVS and CDR2 FQNEAQ. The CDR3 contains 13 residues. Trimming removed 4 bases at V and 4 bases at J, with 11 bases between. In nucleotides, the CDR3 is TGTGCCAGCAGCTACAACCGACTATACGAGCAGTACTTC. This codes for CASSYNRLYEQYF.

The rearrangement links TRBV25-1 to TRBJ1-4; 9 bases align to TRBD1. V lost 3 bases, J lost 7 bases, and 6 bases stayed unmatched. This CDR3 comprises 15 residues. Germline values: CDR1 MGHDK, CDR2 SYGVNS. The CDR3 region has the DNA TGTGCCAGCAGTGACCAGACAGGGGGTACTGAAAAACTGTTTTTT. Amino acid sequence: CASSDQTGGTEKLFF. Using reference TRBV25-1 and TRBJ1-4 for the parts outside the CDR3, the full variable domain is EADIYQTPRYLVIGTGKKITLECSQTMGHDKMYWYQQDPGMELHLIHYSYGVNSTEKGDLSSESTVSRIRTEHFPLTLESARPSHTSQYLCASSDQTGGTEKLFFGSGTQLSVL.

The chain employs TRBV29-1 and TRBJ1-2, with D tentatively TRBD1 (6 bases). V lost 0 bases, J lost 8 bases, and 10 bases lay in between. The CDR3 runs to 12 residues. Germline loops: CDR1 SQVTM, CDR2 ANQGSEA. The CDR3 sequence is CSVEDPGDGYTF. As DNA, the CDR3 is TGCAGCGTTGAAGACCCAGGGGACGGCTACACCTTC.

The chain uses TRBV27 and TRBJ2-1; 9 bases are a match to TRBD1. From germline, CDR1 is MNHEY and CDR2 SMNVEV (reference sequence). This CDR3 has 16 amino acids. V lost 4 bases and J lost 6; bases outside the gene matches: 10. The CDR3 sequence is CASSSWDREASNEQFF. The CDR3 bases are TGTGCCAGCAGTTCTTGGGACAGGGAGGCCTCCAATGAGCAGTTCTTC.

This chain joins TRBV27 and TRBJ2-3; 7 positions agree with TRBD2. V lost 3 bases to trimming and J lost 4 bases; unmatched junction nucleotides: 4. Germline values: CDR1 MNHEY, CDR2 SMNVEV (reference sequence). There are 14 residues in the CDR3. The CDR3 spells CASSFRGGPDTQYF. CDR3 in DNA: TGTGCCAGCAGTTTTCGGGGAGGGCCAGATACGCAGTATTTT.

The rearrangement joins TRBV15 to TRBJ2-4; a weak D match, TRBD2 (6 bases). V was cut by 1 base and J by 8 bases, with 21 bases left in between. This CDR3 has 17 residues. The germline V gene encodes CDR1 LNHNV and CDR2 YYDKDF (reference sequence). The CDR3 coding sequence is TGTGCCACCAGCAGAGTGGAGGGTGGAGGGGCTGTCCACATTCAGTACTTC. The encoded protein is CATSRVEGGGAVHIQYF.

V is TRBV7-2 and J is TRBJ1-6; the match to TRBD1 covers 9 bases. Germline values: CDR1 SGHTA, CDR2 FQGNSA. CDR3 length equals 16 residues. Unmatched junction bases numbered 11, after V lost 5 bases and J lost 9 bases. For the CDR3, the DNA is TGTGCCAGCAGCGAACTACAGGGGGCGCGTGGTTCACCCCTCCACTTT. This codes for CASSELQGARGSPLHF.

The rearrangement uses TRBV4-3 and TRBJ1-1; D ambiguous. Germline V gene data show CDR1 as LGHNA and CDR2 as YSLEER. Trimming pared 4 bases from V and 0 bases from J, leaving 9 bases between. This CDR3 has 14 residues. CDR3: CASSLENLNTEAFF. CDR3 sequence (DNA): TGCGCCAGCAGCCTCGAGAACTTGAACACTGAAGCTTTCTTT.

The chain links TRBV5-1 to TRBJ1-5, with 7 bases that match TRBD1. J gave up 4 bases and V 4 bases, and 5 bases lay outside the gene matches. The CDR3 totals 14 residues. CDR1 SGHRS and CDR2 YFSETQ come from the germline V gene. The CDR3 region is CASSPDRMNQPQHF. The CDR3 DNA sequence: TGCGCCAGCAGCCCGGACAGGATGAATCAGCCCCAGCATTTT.

V and J are TRBV24-1 and TRBJ1-2; tentative D call: TRBD1 (5 bases). V lost 5 bases and J lost 1, with 7 bases in between. This CDR3 contains 13 residues. CDR1 KGHDR and CDR2 SFDVKD come from the germline V gene. The CDR3 DNA reads as TGTGCCACCAGTGTCGACAGTAACTATGGCTACACCTTC. It translates to CATSVDSNYGYTF.

The chain recombines TRBV19 with TRBJ2-7; 11 bases map to TRBD2. The CDR3 consists of 13 residues. Germline trimming cut 7 bases from V and 12 bases from J; bases unmatched to any gene: 11. Germline CDR1 is LNHDA and CDR2 is SQIVND (reference sequence). This CDR3 reads CASTAGLAAPWYF. In nucleotides, the CDR3 is TGTGCCAGTACCGCGGGACTAGCGGCGCCTTGGTACTTC.

The chain uses TRBV12-3 or TRBV12-4 and TRBJ2-7, with D possibly matching TRBD2 (5 bases). The CDR3 contains 13 residues. Trimming cost V 3 bases and J 1 base, with 7 bases left between them. CDR3 nucleotide sequence: TGTGCCAGCAGTTTTCGGGGTTCCTACGAGCAGTACTTC. This gives the protein CASSFRGSYEQYF.